A selection of T cell receptor beta chains follows, all from one sample in a study of shared clonotypes between healthy human individuals. The protocol was immunoSEQ multiplex PCR, while the TCRdb copy is restricted to in-frame clones and leaves out a portion. Of 1.6 million or so clones in the sample, around 95% were seen once. Specimen: naive CD4+ T cells sorted from blood. The receptors were gathered from a man between 25 and 39 years old in good health. The CDR3 runs from the conserved cysteine through the conserved F or W. D genes are given only for firm matches. Size tells how often a clone was seen (once, few, many) or the class of an expanded clone, and some rows leave it out.

D,J,V,size,CDR3,DNA
NA,TRBJ1-2,TRBV20-1,NA,CSAREVRGYTF,TGCAGTGCTAGAGAAGTCCGGGGCTACACCTTC
TRBD1,TRBJ1-2,TRBV6-5,NA,CASSLADRTYGYTF,TGTGCCAGCAGCTTAGCGGACAGGACCTATGGCTACACCTTC
NA,TRBJ2-7,TRBV10-3,NA,CAISGENDLLSYEQYF,TGTGCCATCAGCGGCGAGAACGATTTGCTCTCCTACGAGCAGTACTTC
NA,TRBJ2-3,TRBV6-5,NA,CASSYLGTSTDTQYF,TGTGCCAGCAGTTATCTAGGGACAAGCACAGATACGCAGTATTTT
NA,TRBJ2-1,TRBV29-1,NA,CSVEWGHPGGDEQFF,TGCAGCGTTGAGTGGGGACACCCCGGGGGAGATGAGCAGTTCTTC
TRBD1,TRBJ2-7,TRBV6-4,NA,CASKDRVLGF,TGTGCCAGCAAGGACAGGGTTTTAGGCTTC
TRBD1,TRBJ2-3,TRBV18,NA,CASSPPIRQGRSTDTQYF,TGTGCCAGCTCACCACCGATAAGACAGGGACGAAGCACAGATACGCAGTATTTT
TRBD2,TRBJ2-1,TRBV28,NA,CASSTPGLEGWEQFF,TGTGCCAGCAGTACTCCGGGACTAGAAGGATGGGAGCAGTTCTTC
NA,TRBJ1-5,TRBV6-1,NA,CASSKNRNRNQPQHF,TGTGCCAGCAGTAAAAACAGGAACCGCAATCAGCCCCAGCATTTT
NA,TRBJ2-7,TRBV29-1,NA,CSVTTGSPYEQYF,TGCAGCGTCACTACCGGGAGCCCCTACGAGCAGTACTTC
TRBD2,TRBJ2-1,TRBV5-1,NA,CASSHTSGIYNEQFF,TGCGCCAGCAGCCATACTAGCGGGATATACAATGAGCAGTTCTTC
NA,TRBJ2-1,TRBV5-1,NA,CASSLVVYEQFF,TGCGCCAGCAGCTTGGTTGTGTATGAGCAGTTCTTC
NA,TRBJ2-1,TRBV9,NA,CASSVGAGWGPTYNEQFF,TGTGCCAGCAGCGTAGGTGCTGGGTGGGGGCCCACCTACAATGAGCAGTTCTTC
NA,TRBJ1-3,TRBV4-3,NA,CASSQVAQSPSSGNTIYF,TGCGCCAGCAGCCAGGTGGCCCAGAGCCCAAGCTCTGGAAACACCATATATTTT
NA,TRBJ2-7,TRBV21-1,NA,CASSTCRTSFYEQYF,TGTGCCAGCAGCACCTGCCGGACTAGCTTTTACGAGCAGTACTTC
NA,TRBJ2-7,TRBV7-3,NA,CASSPGRGPVLEQYF,TGTGCCAGCAGCCCCGGGCGGGGGCCGGTGTTGGAGCAGTACTTC
NA,TRBJ1-3,TRBV19,NA,CASTRTASSGNTIYF,TGTGCCAGTACTCGGACCGCTAGCTCTGGAAACACCATATATTTT
NA,TRBJ2-1,TRBV5-1,NA,CASSVDLRNEQFF,TGCGCCAGCAGCGTCGACCTCCGCAATGAGCAGTTCTTC
NA,TRBJ2-1,TRBV28,NA,CASSLSNEQFF,TGTGCCAGCAGTTTATCCAATGAGCAGTTCTTC
NA,TRBJ2-7,TRBV7-5,NA,CVRSLEGGGDSSYEQYF,TGTGTCAGAAGCTTAGAAGGTGGGGGGGACAGCTCCTACGAGCAGTACTTC
TRBD1,TRBJ2-7,TRBV28,NA,CASRPTGDGQGHEQYF,TGTGCCAGCAGGCCCACCGGGGATGGACAGGGCCACGAGCAGTACTTC
NA,TRBJ1-1,TRBV5-4,NA,CASSSGVFTEAFF,TGTGCCAGCAGCTCAGGGGTTTTCACTGAAGCTTTCTTT
NA,TRBJ2-3,TRBV5-5,NA,CASSLDGGRPDTQYF,TGTGCCAGCAGCCTGGATGGGGGGCGCCCAGATACGCAGTATTTT
TRBD1,TRBJ2-7,TRBV10-2,NA,CASSPLGTGLSEQYF,TGCGCCAGCAGCCCCCTCGGGACAGGCCTGTCCGAGCAGTACTTC
TRBD1,TRBJ2-5,TRBV5-1,NA,CASSLTGQGGQETQYF,TGCGCCAGCAGCTTGACGGGACAGGGCGGGCAAGAGACCCAGTACTTC
TRBD1,TRBJ1-4,TRBV30,NA,CAWSVDRGNEKLFF,TGTGCCTGGAGTGTAGACAGGGGCAATGAAAAACTGTTTTTT
NA,TRBJ2-2,TRBV19,once,CASISVRGELFF,TGTGCCAGTATCTCGGTCAGGGGGGAGCTGTTTTTT
NA,TRBJ2-5,TRBV2,few,CASSDDIQETQYF,TGTGCCAGCAGTGATGACATCCAAGAGACCCAGTACTTC
NA,TRBJ1-5,TRBV6-1,NA,CASSVFGQVVNQPQHF,TGTGCCAGCAGTGTGTTCGGGCAGGTGGTCAATCAGCCCCAGCATTTT
NA,TRBJ2-1,TRBV11-2,NA,CASSWDVSSYNEQFF,TGTGCCAGCAGCTGGGACGTCAGCTCCTACAATGAGCAGTTCTTC
NA,TRBJ2-7,TRBV6-1,NA,CASSEPPRPYEQYF,TGTGCCAGCAGTGAACCCCCGCGTCCCTACGAGCAGTACTTC
NA,TRBJ2-3,TRBV19,once,CASSRASSPQDTQYF,TGTGCCAGTAGTAGAGCTAGCTCACCACAAGATACGCAGTATTTT
TRBD2,TRBJ2-2,TRBV7-6,NA,CASSLSAGHTGELFF,TGTGCCAGCAGCTTATCAGCGGGGCACACCGGGGAGCTGTTTTTT
TRBD1,TRBJ1-1,TRBV5-4,once,CASFGQGYEAFF,TGTGCCAGCTTTGGACAGGGGTACGAAGCTTTCTTT
NA,TRBJ1-3,TRBV7-2,NA,CATREGGTVGNTIYF,TGTGCGACCAGAGAGGGGGGGACGGTTGGAAACACCATATATTTT
TRBD1,TRBJ1-3,TRBV18,NA,CASSPLDLRDRGMLFGNTIYF,TGTGCCAGCTCACCATTGGATCTCCGGGACAGGGGAATGCTCTTTGGAAACACCATATATTTT
TRBD1,TRBJ2-7,TRBV27,NA,CASSFKGAEQYF,TGTGCCAGCAGTTTTAAGGGGGCCGAGCAGTACTTC
TRBD1,TRBJ1-2,TRBV6-1,once,CASSEHRGAYGYTF,TGTGCCAGCAGTGAGCACAGGGGTGCGTATGGCTACACCTTC
TRBD2,TRBJ2-1,TRBV10-3,NA,CAISESTGTSRYNEQFF,TGTGCCATCAGTGAGTCAACCGGGACTAGCAGATACAATGAGCAGTTCTTC
NA,TRBJ1-5,TRBV11-3,NA,CASSSKAAARSNQPQHF,TGTGCCAGCAGCTCGAAGGCGGCAGCTAGATCCAATCAGCCCCAGCATTTT
NA,TRBJ1-5,TRBV30,few,CAWSVSLGGQPQHF,TGTGCCTGGAGTGTGTCCTTAGGGGGTCAGCCCCAGCATTTT
TRBD2,TRBJ2-1,TRBV5-5,NA,CASSRTSGSYNEQFF,TGTGCCAGCAGCCGGACTAGCGGGAGCTACAATGAGCAGTTCTTC
TRBD1,TRBJ1-1,TRBV19,once,CASSIYRQGNTEAFF,TGTGCCAGTAGTATATACAGACAGGGTAACACTGAAGCTTTCTTT
TRBD1,TRBJ1-2,TRBV6-6,NA,CASSRDRSYGYTF,TGTGCCAGCAGTCGGGACAGAAGCTATGGCTACACCTTC
NA,TRBJ2-7,TRBV15,NA,CATSRDDGQPYEQYF,TGTGCCACCAGCAGAGATGATGGACAGCCCTACGAGCAGTACTTC
TRBD1,TRBJ2-2,TRBV18,NA,CASSSTGVTGELFF,TGTGCCAGCTCATCAACAGGGGTTACCGGGGAGCTGTTTTTT
TRBD2,TRBJ2-3,TRBV5-5,NA,CASSKHLAVRTDTQYF,TGTGCCAGCAGCAAACACCTAGCGGTACGCACAGATACGCAGTATTTT
TRBD1,TRBJ1-1,TRBV5-4,once,CASSLQGGTEAFF,TGTGCCAGCAGCTTACAGGGGGGTACTGAAGCTTTCTTT
NA,TRBJ2-1,TRBV5-1,NA,CASSPRTASNEQFF,TGCGCCAGCAGCCCGCGGACGGCTAGCAATGAGCAGTTCTTC
TRBD2,TRBJ2-7,TRBV10-2,NA,CASSDELAGVQYEQYF,TGCGCCAGCAGTGATGAACTAGCGGGAGTTCAGTACGAGCAGTACTTC
NA,TRBJ2-7,TRBV19,NA,CASSQSPGGRSYEQYF,TGTGCCAGTAGCCAATCCCCAGGGGGGAGGTCCTACGAGCAGTACTTC
TRBD1,TRBJ2-2,TRBV18,NA,CASSPGQGAGPSTGELFF,TGTGCCAGCTCACCCGGACAGGGAGCGGGCCCCAGCACCGGGGAGCTGTTTTTT
NA,TRBJ1-2,TRBV25-1,NA,CASGWTDGYTF,TGTGCCAGCGGGTGGACAGATGGCTACACCTTC
TRBD2,TRBJ2-3,TRBV5-1,NA,CASSRGDTDTQYF,TGCGCCAGCAGCCGGGGGGACACAGATACGCAGTATTTT